Sequencing of this TCR beta chain was carried out in a study of shared clonotypes between healthy human individuals. Overall study findings and caveats: For naive CD4 cells, roughly 5.5% of clonotypes were shared across a handful of donors.

Under the authors' procedure: With immunoSEQ giving junction-only sequences and no quality scores, filtering differed. The protocol was immunoSEQ multiplex PCR, while the TCRdb copy is restricted to in-frame clones and leaves out a portion. Clone size and the V and J calls come from that table; the DNA yielded D and trimming. The repertoire includes millions of clones, about 95% of them detected once, and around 1.1% sits in the top ten. CD8 cells regarded as naive lacked CD45RO, were positively chosen for CCR7, and omitted terminally differentiated effector memory CD45RA+ cells. The CDR3 is 16 residues long. Per germline, CDR1 MNHEY and CDR2 SMNVEV (reference sequence). V shed 3 bases, J shed 2 bases, and the junction held 10 bases outside the gene matches. About this clone: Its antigen is not known.

The chain joins TRBV27 to TRBJ2-7; 7 positions match TRBD1. Sequenced sample: naive CD8+ T cells sorted from blood. The clonotype originates from a man aged 18 to 30 in good health. CDR3 bases: TGTGCCAGCAGTTTTGGCTCAGGGGGTTTCACCTACGAGCAGTACTTC. Its translation: CASSFGSGGFTYEQYF.